Following are 8 T cell receptor beta chains from one sample sequenced in a study of cytomegalovirus exposure and HLA in healthy donors. The PCR employed 60 Vbeta primers together with 13 Jbeta primers. Here immunoSEQ multiplex PCR was the method, and the copy in TCRdb shows in-frame clones only, minus some. The data hold approximately 140,000 clones, with 75% to 85% observed a single time. The sequencing input was PBMCs. These receptors all come from a female donor in good health and CMV-seronegative.

The CDR3 loop is CASSIVGTGEAFF. The CDR3 DNA reads TGTGCCAGTAGTATAGTCGGGACAGGCGAAGCTTTCTTT. The chain employs TRBV19 and TRBJ1-1; 8 bases line up with TRBD1. The CDR3 has 13 residues. The trim removed 1 base at V and 8 bases at J, leaving 3 bases unmatched. Germline CDR1 is LNHDA and CDR2 is SQIVND (reference sequence).

This clone was counted only a few times. The CDR3 protein is CASSQDAGAATGNTDTQYF. The CDR3 DNA reads as TGCGCCAGCAGCCAAGATGCGGGGGCCGCGACGGGGAATACAGATACGCAGTATTTT. V is TRBV4-3 and J is TRBJ2-3, with D possibly TRBD2 on 7 matching bases. Trimming removed 0 bases from V and 3 bases from J, with 22 bases in between. This CDR3 is 19 amino acids long. Germline V gene sequence: CDR1 LGHNA, CDR2 YSLEER.

This clone was recorded once. One junction end disagrees with the germline gene, perhaps due to a read error. The V and J genes are TRBV7-7 and TRBJ2-5; 8 positions match TRBD2. Looked up from germline, CDR1 is SSHAT and CDR2 is FNYEAQ (reference sequence). The CDR3 covers 15 residues. The CDR3 DNA is TGTGCTAGCAGCTTAGTAGCGGGGCTACAAGAGACCCAGTACTTC. Translation gives CASSLVAGLQETQYF.

In regard to this clone: The junction and the germline gene differ at one end; a read error may be behind it. V gene TRBV7-7 combines with J gene TRBJ2-5; 9 nucleotides align to TRBD2. The germline CDR1 and CDR2 sequences are SSHAT and FNYEAQ (reference sequence). The CDR3 is 15 residues long. CDR3: CASSLEAGGAETQYF. DNA of the CDR3: TGTGCTAGCAGCTTAGAAGCGGGGGGCGCAGAGACCCAGTACTTC.

The chain is built from TRBV10-3 and TRBJ2-1, with 11 bases aligning to TRBD2. V trimming: 7 bases; J trimming: 0 bases; junction bases outside the gene matches: 11. This CDR3 spans 18 amino acids. Germline V gene sequence: CDR1 ENHRY, CDR2 SYGVKD. CDR3 region: CAITPGTSGGPSYNEQFF. The CDR3 DNA reads TGTGCCATCACCCCCGGGACTAGCGGAGGTCCCTCCTACAATGAGCAGTTCTTC.

The rearrangement links TRBV15 to TRBJ2-7; 11 bases fit TRBD2. Germline CDR1 reads LNHNV; CDR2 reads YYDKDF (reference sequence). The CDR3 loop spans 15 amino acids. J gave up 0 bases and V 3 bases, and 1 base lay outside the gene matches. In DNA, the CDR3 is TGTGCCACCAGCAGGCTAGCGGGGGGCTCCTACGAGCAGTACTTC. Amino acid sequence: CATSRLAGGSYEQYF.

The chain uses TRBV15 and TRBJ2-1; D perhaps matches TRBD1 (5 bases). V was shortened by 1 base and J by 0 bases, with 13 bases between the two germline ends. The CDR3 is 17 residues long. Per the germline V gene, CDR1 is LNHNV and CDR2 is YYDKDF (reference sequence). The CDR3 loop is CATSRVADSHSYNEQFF. DNA for the CDR3: TGTGCCACCAGCAGAGTAGCCGACAGTCACTCCTACAATGAGCAGTTCTTC.

The chain joins TRBV28 to TRBJ1-5, with TRBD1 matching over 8 bases. The CDR3 is made up of 14 amino acids. With 6 bases clipped from V and 7 bases from J, the junction kept 8 bases outside the gene matches. Germline V gene sequence: CDR1 MDHEN, CDR2 SYDVKM. The CDR3 region has the DNA TGTGCCAGCAGCCGGACAGGGATCGGGCAGCCCCAGCATTTT. This translates into CASSRTGIGQPQHF.